These T cell receptor beta chains were read from a single sample in a study of T cells in Graves' hyperthyroidism and ophthalmopathy. TCRdb re-analysed the multiplex PCR reads in MiXCR, keeping a single row per CDR3 protein. The table lists approximately 150,000 distinct CDR3 sequences, less than 10% of them singletons. Sequenced: blood. Receptors originate from a woman younger than 30 with Graves' hyperthyroidism that later progressed to Graves' ophthalmopathy. Each CDR3 is given with its conserved first and last residue. Each record gives: J gene, D gene, V gene, clone size, CDR3 protein, CDR3 DNA. The D gene is left open where the match is weak. Clone size is given for some rows only: seen once, a few or many times, or a class if the clone is expanded.

J: TRBJ2-7
D: TRBD2
V: TRBV20-1
size: many
CDR3: CSAKLAGAVPYEQYF
DNA: TGCAGTGCTAAGTTAGCGGGAGCAGTCCCCTACGAGCAGTACTTC

J: TRBJ2-5
D: NA
V: TRBV7-3
size: many
CDR3: CASSSVAEETQYF
DNA: TGTGCCAGCAGCTCGGTAGCGGAAGAGACCCAGTACTTC

J: TRBJ2-2
D: NA
V: TRBV29-1
size: many
CDR3: CSVDAPTGELFF
DNA: TGCAGCGTGGACGCGCCCACCGGGGAGCTGTTTTTT

J: TRBJ2-7
D: TRBD1
V: TRBV3-1
size: many
CDR3: CASSQEAGGPYEQYF
DNA: TGTGCCAGCAGCCAAGAGGCAGGGGGCCCCTACGAGCAGTACTTC

J: TRBJ1-4
D: NA
V: TRBV11-2
size: many
CDR3: CASSLTGSTNEKLFF
DNA: TGTGCCAGCAGCTTAACAGGATCAACTAATGAAAAACTGTTTTTT

J: TRBJ2-3
D: TRBD2
V: TRBV2
size: many
CDR3: CASGLAYTDTQYF
DNA: TGTGCCAGCGGACTAGCCTACACAGATACGCAGTATTTT

J: TRBJ2-7
D: NA
V: TRBV14
size: many
CDR3: CASSPLGGAHYEQYF
DNA: TGTGCCAGCAGCCCCTTAGGGGGGGCCCACTACGAGCAGTACTTC

J: TRBJ2-2
D: TRBD1
V: TRBV15
size: many
CDR3: CATSNPSGQPNTGELFF
DNA: TGTGCCACCAGCAACCCCTCGGGACAGCCGAACACCGGGGAGCTGTTTTTT

J: TRBJ2-2
D: TRBD1
V: TRBV6-1
size: many
CDR3: CASSSGQGATGELFF
DNA: TGTGCCAGCAGCAGCGGACAGGGGGCAACCGGGGAGCTGTTTTTT

J: TRBJ2-2
D: NA
V: TRBV7-3
size: many
CDR3: CASSLGTRNTGELFF
DNA: TGTGCCAGCAGCCTTGGGACCCGGAACACCGGGGAGCTGTTTTTT

J: TRBJ1-1
D: NA
V: TRBV6-1
size: many
CDR3: CASSERGENTEAFF
DNA: TGTGCCAGCAGTGAACGGGGGGAGAACACTGAAGCTTTCTTT

J: TRBJ1-1
D: NA
V: TRBV20-1
size: many
CDR3: CSAPHGDTEAFF
DNA: TGCAGTGCCCCCCACGGAGACACTGAAGCTTTCTTT

J: TRBJ2-1
D: TRBD2
V: TRBV7-9
size: many
CDR3: CASSSVAGVVSEQFF
DNA: TGTGCCAGCAGCTCCGTAGCGGGAGTCGTTAGTGAGCAGTTCTTC

J: TRBJ2-2
D: NA
V: TRBV4-2
size: many
CDR3: CASSRGGGSTGELFF
DNA: TGTGCCAGCAGCCGAGGCGGTGGAAGCACCGGGGAGCTGTTTTTT

J: TRBJ2-7
D: TRBD1
V: TRBV7-9
size: many
CDR3: CASSSRQGAYEQYF
DNA: TGTGCCAGCAGCTCCCGACAGGGGGCTTACGAGCAGTACTTC

J: TRBJ1-2
D: NA
V: TRBV6-5
size: many
CDR3: CASSYRDYGYTF
DNA: TGTGCCAGCAGTTACAGGGACTATGGCTACACCTTC

J: TRBJ1-4
D: TRBD1
V: TRBV30
size: NA
CDR3: CAWSVRQGGEKLFF
DNA: TGTGCCTGGAGTGTACGACAGGGAGGTGAAAAACTGTTTTTT

J: TRBJ1-5
D: NA
V: TRBV19
size: many
CDR3: CASSIIGQGGQPQHF
DNA: TGTGCCAGTAGTATTATCGGGCAGGGTGGTCAGCCCCAGCATTTT

J: TRBJ2-5
D: TRBD2
V: TRBV19
size: NA
CDR3: CASSILTSGQETQYF
DNA: TGTGCCAGTAGTATCCTGACTAGCGGACAAGAGACCCAGTACTTC

J: TRBJ2-3
D: NA
V: TRBV11-2
size: many
CDR3: CASSFRQPTDTQYF
DNA: TGTGCCAGCAGCTTTAGACAGCCCACAGATACGCAGTATTTT

J: TRBJ1-2
D: NA
V: TRBV19
size: many
CDR3: CASSTRQDGYTF
DNA: TGTGCCAGTAGTACCCGACAGGATGGCTACACCTTC

J: TRBJ2-3
D: TRBD1
V: TRBV7-9
size: many
CDR3: CASSSTGTDTQYF
DNA: TGTGCCAGCAGCTCGACAGGGACAGATACGCAGTATTTT

J: TRBJ1-2
D: NA
V: TRBV19
size: many
CDR3: CASSTDKQGFYGYTF
DNA: TGTGCCAGTAGTACGGATAAACAGGGATTCTATGGCTACACCTTC

J: TRBJ1-1
D: NA
V: TRBV20-1
size: few
CDR3: CSARDKLNTEAFF
DNA: TGCAGTGCTAGAGATAAATTGAACACTGAAGCTTTCTTT

J: TRBJ2-7
D: TRBD2
V: TRBV12-3/TRBV12-4
size: many
CDR3: CASSLEGLAGYEQYF
DNA: TGTGCCAGCAGCTTAGAGGGACTAGCGGGCTACGAGCAGTACTTC

J: TRBJ1-4
D: NA
V: TRBV2
size: many
CDR3: CASSSGRTTNEKLFF
DNA: TGTGCCAGCAGCTCAGGGAGGACAACTAATGAAAAACTGTTTTTT

J: TRBJ1-1
D: TRBD1
V: TRBV12-3/TRBV12-4
size: many
CDR3: CASSLGTGVAFF
DNA: TGTGCCAGCAGTTTAGGGACAGGAGTAGCTTTCTTT

J: TRBJ2-7
D: TRBD1
V: TRBV10-3
size: many
CDR3: CATIRQGGFYEQYF
DNA: TGTGCCACCATCCGACAGGGGGGTTTCTACGAGCAGTACTTC

J: TRBJ2-2
D: NA
V: TRBV25-1
size: NA
CDR3: CASRKKWELFF
DNA: TGTGCCAGCAGAAAGAAGTGGGAGCTGTTTTTT

J: TRBJ2-2
D: NA
V: TRBV6-1
size: many
CDR3: CASSVQGNTGELFF
DNA: TGTGCCAGCAGTGTGCAGGGAAACACCGGGGAGCTGTTTTTT

J: TRBJ2-2
D: TRBD1
V: TRBV9
size: NA
CDR3: CASSTTGWGNTGELFF
DNA: TGTGCCAGCAGCACGACAGGGTGGGGAAACACCGGGGAGCTGTTTTTT

J: TRBJ2-6
D: NA
V: TRBV24-1
size: many
CDR3: CATSERYGAGANVLTF
DNA: TGTGCCACCAGTGAACGCTACGGGGCTGGGGCCAACGTCCTGACTTTC

J: TRBJ2-7
D: NA
V: TRBV28
size: NA
CDR3: CASSSPSRGARYEQYF
DNA: TGTGCCAGCAGTTCCCCCTCCAGGGGAGCTCGGTACGAGCAGTACTTC

J: TRBJ2-1
D: TRBD2
V: TRBV6-1
size: few
CDR3: CASSWGGSSYNEQFF
DNA: TGTGCCAGCAGTTGGGGGGGAAGCTCCTACAATGAGCAGTTCTTC

J: TRBJ2-1
D: TRBD2
V: TRBV5-1
size: many
CDR3: CASSWIRLAGDNEQFF
DNA: TGCGCCAGCAGCTGGATCAGACTAGCGGGAGACAATGAGCAGTTCTTC

J: TRBJ2-4
D: TRBD2
V: TRBV20-1
size: many
CDR3: CSARDSGPDKNIQYF
DNA: TGCAGTGCTAGAGATAGCGGGCCAGACAAAAACATTCAGTACTTC

J: TRBJ2-7
D: TRBD1
V: TRBV25-1
size: many
CDR3: CASRYRGRFYEQYF
DNA: TGTGCCAGCAGATACAGGGGGCGCTTCTACGAGCAGTACTTC

J: TRBJ1-1
D: TRBD1
V: TRBV5-1
size: many
CDR3: CASSWGQGYTEAFF
DNA: TGCGCCAGCAGCTGGGGACAGGGGTACACTGAAGCTTTCTTT

J: TRBJ1-1
D: TRBD1
V: TRBV19
size: many
CDR3: CASSITGTAMNTEAFF
DNA: TGTGCCAGTAGTATAACCGGGACAGCCATGAACACTGAAGCTTTCTTT

J: TRBJ1-1
D: NA
V: TRBV4-1
size: many
CDR3: CASSQLGPNTEAFF
DNA: TGCGCCAGCAGCCAATTGGGTCCGAACACTGAAGCTTTCTTT

J: TRBJ1-2
D: NA
V: TRBV6-1
size: few
CDR3: CASSVHGLGTNGYTF
DNA: TGTGCCAGCAGTGTCCACGGTTTAGGGACAAATGGCTACACCTTC

J: TRBJ1-1
D: NA
V: TRBV20-1
size: NA
CDR3: CSARLSEPENTEAFF
DNA: TGCAGTGCTAGACTAAGTGAACCAGAGAACACTGAAGCTTTCTTT

J: TRBJ2-1
D: NA
V: TRBV20-1
size: many
CDR3: CSARVPRTKRSAYNEQFF
DNA: TGCAGTGCTAGAGTTCCCCGAACGAAGCGGAGCGCCTACAATGAGCAGTTCTTC

J: TRBJ2-5
D: NA
V: TRBV4-2
size: NA
CDR3: CASSQEEFYETQYF
DNA: TGTGCCAGCAGCCAAGAAGAGTTCTACGAGACCCAGTACTTC

J: TRBJ2-3
D: TRBD2
V: TRBV18
size: few
CDR3: CASSHSGTSGGSTDTQYF
DNA: TGTGCCAGCTCTCACTCCGGGACTAGCGGGGGGAGCACAGATACGCAGTATTTT

J: TRBJ1-2
D: NA
V: TRBV7-9
size: many
CDR3: CASSLSAGNYGYTF
DNA: TGTGCCAGCAGCTTGAGCGCGGGGAACTATGGCTACACCTTC

J: TRBJ1-1
D: NA
V: TRBV18
size: NA
CDR3: CVSSRKQNTEAFF
DNA: TGTGTCAGCTCACGAAAACAGAACACTGAAGCTTTCTTT

J: TRBJ2-1
D: NA
V: TRBV7-2
size: many
CDR3: CASTPGDTQFF
DNA: TGTGCCAGCACTCCTGGGGATACGCAGTTCTTC

J: TRBJ2-1
D: NA
V: TRBV12-5
size: many
CDR3: CASGFGKGGINEQFF
DNA: TGTGCTAGTGGTTTTGGGAAAGGGGGGATCAATGAGCAGTTCTTC

J: TRBJ2-6
D: TRBD2
V: TRBV6-1
size: many
CDR3: CASRLAGGSGANVLTF
DNA: TGTGCCAGCAGACTAGCGGGGGGCTCTGGGGCCAACGTCCTGACTTTC

J: TRBJ2-2
D: TRBD2
V: TRBV11-1
size: NA
CDR3: CASSSSTSGRYANTGELFF
DNA: TGTGCCAGCAGCTCCTCGACTAGCGGGAGGTACGCGAACACCGGGGAGCTGTTTTTT

J: TRBJ1-2
D: NA
V: TRBV9
size: many
CDR3: CASSVKQGNLYGYTF
DNA: TGTGCCAGCAGCGTTAAACAGGGAAATCTCTATGGCTACACCTTC

J: TRBJ1-2
D: NA
V: TRBV20-1
size: many
CDR3: CSARDPGPANYGYTF
DNA: TGCAGTGCTAGAGATCCAGGGCCAGCTAACTATGGCTACACCTTC